This entry describes one T cell receptor beta chain. This sample is drawn from a study of blood T cell repertoires in COVID-19. As for the study in general: Spain, Italy and the United States supplied samples that represented acute and convalescent COVID-19. T cells, B-cell-depleted T cells, or PBMCs supplied cDNA or gDNA.

Original methodology: Researchers report that nucleated cell counts were estimated from reference gene primer amplification. TCRdb's copy holds only in-frame clones and misses some; the assay was immunoSEQ multiplex PCR. From that table come the V and J calls and clone size; the DNA was used to work out D and trimming. The sample includes tens of thousands of clones, around 90% of them seen just once. This CDR3 contains 15 residues. Germline V gene sequence: CDR1 MNHEY, CDR2 SVGAGI. Trimming cost V 6 bases and J 4 bases; bases outside gene matches: 11. The gene calls are TRBV6-5 and TRBJ2-7; 8 positions agree with TRBD2. This receptor was taken from a woman older than 75 with active or convalescent COVID-19. Sequencing was done on a sample of peripheral blood. The CDR3 nucleotides are TGTGCCAGCAGCGGAACCGGGAGGGCTGATTACGAGCAGTACTTC. Its translation is CASSGTGRADYEQYF.